The 30 T cell receptor beta chains below all came from one sample that was sequenced in a study of cytomegalovirus exposure and HLA in healthy donors. The PCR used 60 Vbeta and 13 Jbeta primers. Only in-frame clones appear in the TCRdb table, and some are missing; sequencing was by immunoSEQ multiplex PCR. The sample yields approximately 190,000 clones, roughly 80% seen once. Sequenced: PBMCs. The receptors shown here come from a man aged 50 to 60 in good health and CMV-seronegative.

The V gene is TRBV5-4, the J gene TRBJ2-1, with D possibly TRBD2 on 7 matching bases. Trimming removed 3 bases from V and 10 bases from J, with 20 bases in between. Per the germline V gene, CDR1 is SGHNT and CDR2 is YYREEE (reference sequence). The CDR3 covers 15 residues. Written as DNA, the CDR3 is TGTGCCAGCAGCTACGGACTGGGGGAGGGGGGGGAGCAGTTCTTC. As protein: CASSYGLGEGGEQFF.

V gene TRBV7-9 combines with J gene TRBJ1-6; D gene ambiguous. The germline gives CDR1 SEHNR, CDR2 FQNEAQ (reference sequence). Trimming took 4 bases from V and 7 from J, leaving 11 bases between them. The CDR3 totals 14 residues. The CDR3 bases are TGTGCCAGCAGCTCCCGGGATTCGAATTCACCCCTCCACTTT. Its translation is CASSSRDSNSPLHF.

This chain links TRBV6-5 with TRBJ2-7, with D possibly matching TRBD2 (5 bases). The V end lost 4 bases, the J end lost 4 bases, and 14 bases lay between the germline ends. This CDR3 region has 14 residues. The germline CDR1 and CDR2 sequences are MNHEY and SVGAGI. CDR3 DNA: TGTGCCAGCAGTTCGGGGAGCGTGAATTACGAGCAGTACTTC. Amino acids: CASSSGSVNYEQYF.

This chain links TRBV6-5 with TRBJ2-5, with D possibly being TRBD1 (5 bases). The CDR3 has 14 residues. Trimming cost V 6 bases and J 5 bases, with 16 bases left between them. CDR1 and CDR2 from the germline V gene are MNHEY and SVGAGI. The CDR3: CASSRRRVGETQYF. The CDR3 coding sequence is TGTGCCAGCAGCCGACGCAGGGTTGGGGAGACCCAGTACTTC.

This clone was observed a handful of times. The J gene is TRBJ1-2, the V gene TRBV9; possible D gene TRBD1, 6 bases. The V end was cut by 7 bases, the J end by 14 bases, with 12 bases between. Germline assignment: CDR1 SGDLS and CDR2 YYNGEE. This CDR3 region has 9 residues. CDR3 sequence: CASGSGDTF. Written as DNA, the CDR3 is TGTGCCAGCGGCTCAGGGGATACCTTC.

The J gene is TRBJ2-7, the V gene TRBV29-1, with a possible D match to TRBD1 (6 bases). Trimming removed 4 bases at V and 2 bases at J, with 12 bases between. In germline, CDR1 is SQVTM, CDR2 ANQGSEA. This CDR3 is 13 amino acids long. Here the CDR3 reads CSVGLRTAYEQYF. The DNA for the CDR3 is TGCAGCGTTGGCCTTAGGACAGCCTACGAGCAGTACTTC.

The chain links TRBV9 to TRBJ1-4; TRBD1 is a possible D gene (6 bases). Trimming removed 2 bases from V and 0 bases from J, with 14 bases in between. From germline, CDR1 is SGDLS and CDR2 YYNGEE. This CDR3 is 17 amino acids long. CDR3 DNA: TGTGCCAGCAGCGTTAGGGACATACAGGCAACTAATGAAAAACTGTTTTTT. The encoded protein is CASSVRDIQATNEKLFF.

The gene calls are TRBV12-5 and TRBJ2-7, with 8 bases matching TRBD2. Germline values: CDR1 LGHNT, CDR2 FRNRAP. J gave up 3 bases and V 7 bases, and 11 bases lay outside the gene matches. The CDR3 sequence is 15 residues long. CDR3 coding DNA: TGTGCTAGTGCTACGGGGGGGACCCCCCTCTACGAGCAGTACTTC. It specifies CASATGGTPLYEQYF. The complete variable domain, with remaining parts taken from reference TRBV12-5 and TRBJ2-7, reads DARVTQTPRHKVTEMGQEVTMRCQPILGHNTVFWYRQTMMQGLELLAYFRNRAPLDDSGMPKDRFSAEMPDATLATLKIQPSEPRDSAVYFCASATGGTPLYEQYFGPGTRLTVT.

The genes are TRBV7-8 and TRBJ1-5; possible D gene TRBD1, 5 bases. Germline V gene lookup returns CDR1 SGHVS and CDR2 FQNEAQ. With 5 bases removed from V and 3 bases from J, the gap between germline ends came to 11 bases. The CDR3 totals 14 residues. CDR3 residues: CASSPGANNQPQHF. The CDR3 region has the DNA TGTGCCAGCAGCCCTGGGGCAAACAATCAGCCCCAGCATTTT.

Only one count was recorded for this clone. The V and J genes are TRBV18 and TRBJ2-5; D is undetermined. Trimming took off 6 bases at V and 1 base at J, with 15 bases between the two ends. The CDR3 loop spans 15 amino acids. Looked up from germline, CDR1 is KGHSH and CDR2 is LQKENI. CDR3 nucleotide sequence: TGTGCCAGCTCCCCTCTCCGGTCCTCCCAAGAGACCCAGTACTTC. It is translated as CASSPLRSSQETQYF. Filled out from reference TRBV18 and TRBJ2-5, the complete variable domain reads NAGVMQNPRHLVRRRGQEARLRCSPMKGHSHVYWYRQLPEEGLKFMVYLQKENIIDESGMPKERFSAEFPKEGPSILRIQQVVRGDSAAYFCASSPLRSSQETQYFGPGTRLLVL.

CDR3 sequence: CASSHLGNRGTDTQYF. CDR3 nucleotides: TGTGCCAGCTCACACCTAGGAAACAGGGGGACAGATACGCAGTATTTT. The genes are TRBV18 and TRBJ2-3, with 8 bases aligning to TRBD1. The CDR3 contains 16 residues. Germline CDR1 is KGHSH and CDR2 is LQKENI. V trimming: 4 bases; J trimming: 3 bases; junction bases outside the gene matches: 9.

The table lists this clone with a few counts. The chain uses TRBV10-3 and TRBJ2-3; 14 positions agree with TRBD2. Losses at the gene ends were 2 bases for V and 5 bases for J; bases not matched to a gene: 3. This CDR3 comprises 16 residues. Germline V gene sequence: CDR1 ENHRY, CDR2 SYGVKD. This CDR3 reads CAISETGTSGGDTQYF. CDR3 sequence (DNA): TGTGCCATCAGTGAGACGGGGACTAGCGGGGGAGATACGCAGTATTTT.

The V call is TRBV2, the J call TRBJ2-3; the D is unclear. V dropped 8 bases and J dropped 4 bases, with 7 bases sitting between them. This CDR3 is 11 amino acids long. Germline CDR1 SNHLY, CDR2 FYNNEI. The CDR3 bases are TGTGCCAGCGGTGTCTCAGATACGCAGTATTTT. As protein: CASGVSDTQYF.

The chain is built from TRBV10-3 and TRBJ1-2, with D hard to call. This CDR3 contains 11 residues. Trimming shortened V by 8 bases and J by 8 bases, and 12 bases separated the two germline ends. From germline, CDR1 is ENHRY and CDR2 SYGVKD. CDR3 in amino acids: CAIGLTGGYTF. The CDR3, as DNA: TGTGCCATCGGACTTACGGGGGGCTACACCTTC.

The CDR3 DNA follows: TGTGCCAGCAGCTTACGGGCTAGCGGGGATGAGCAGTTCTTC. Translating it yields CASSLRASGDEQFF. The J gene is TRBJ2-1, the V gene TRBV7-3; TRBD2 matches at 9 bases. The ends lost 2 bases at V and 8 bases at J; junction bases unmatched: 4. The CDR3 consists of 14 residues. In germline, CDR1 is SGHTA, CDR2 FQGTGA.

The chain has TRBV4-1 and TRBJ2-1; TRBD2 aligns across 8 bases. The CDR3 runs 17 residues. After removal of 2 bases from V and 5 bases from J, the junction contained 11 bases not matched to a gene. Looked up from germline, CDR1 is MGHRA and CDR2 is YSYEKL. CDR3 bases: TGCGCCAGCAGCCAACTATTGGCGGGGGGCCTGAACAATGAGCAGTTCTTC. This gives the protein CASSQLLAGGLNNEQFF.

This chain uses TRBV11-2 with TRBJ1-6; TRBD1 matches at 9 bases. The length of the CDR3 is 15 residues. Unmatched junction bases numbered 5, after V lost 3 bases and J lost 8 bases. Germline CDR1 and CDR2: SGHAT and FQNNGV. The DNA for the CDR3 is TGTGCCAGCAGCTTTGGAGGGACAGGGTATTCACCCCTCCACTTT. Its translation: CASSFGGTGYSPLHF.

This chain joins TRBV7-2 and TRBJ2-4; unclear D gene. This CDR3 is built from 14 residues. V dropped 3 bases and J dropped 8 bases, with 14 bases sitting between them. Germline lookup yields CDR1 SGHTA and CDR2 FQGNSA. Here the CDR3 reads CASSFLDTTDIQYF. CDR3 DNA: TGTGCCAGCAGCTTTCTCGATACGACTGACATTCAGTACTTC.

V usage is TRBV20-1 and J usage is TRBJ1-2; no reliable D call. This CDR3 is 11 amino acids long. Trimming cost V 3 bases and J 8 bases, with 10 bases left between them. The germline V gene has CDR1 DFQATT and CDR2 SNEGSKA (reference sequence). CDR3 sequence: CSARFLGGYTF. The CDR3 DNA reads as TGCAGTGCTAGGTTTCTGGGCGGCTACACCTTC.

The J gene is TRBJ2-6, the V gene TRBV2; D not certain. This CDR3 is built from 16 residues. V lost 3 bases, J lost 2 bases, and 11 bases lay in between. Germline V gene lookup returns CDR1 SNHLY and CDR2 FYNNEI. The CDR3: CASSEGRTTGANVLTF. In nucleotides, the CDR3 is TGTGCCAGCAGTGAGGGCAGAACAACTGGGGCCAACGTCCTGACTTTC.

Only one count was recorded for this clone. The chain is built from TRBV7-9 and TRBJ1-4; 7 bases agree with TRBD1. The CDR3 contains 15 residues. Looked up from germline, CDR1 is SEHNR and CDR2 is FQNEAQ (reference sequence). The junction had 3 bases not matched to a gene; V was cut back by 0 bases and J by 5 bases. For the CDR3, the DNA is TGTGCCAGCAGCTTAGCGACAGGGAGGAATGAAAAACTGTTTTTT. Translated, it gives CASSLATGRNEKLFF.

This sequence joins TRBV9 and TRBJ1-1, with 8 bases aligning to TRBD1. The CDR3 spans 14 residues. Germline V gives CDR1 SGDLS, CDR2 YYNGEE. The trim removed 3 bases at V and 5 bases at J, leaving 6 bases unmatched. The CDR3 sequence is CASSGTGGGTEAFF. CDR3 coding DNA: TGTGCCAGCAGCGGAACAGGGGGGGGAACTGAAGCTTTCTTT.

J is TRBJ2-5 and V is TRBV9, with 8 bases lining up with TRBD1. CDR1 and CDR2 (germline): SGDLS, YYNGEE. J was trimmed by 6 bases and V by 4 bases; bases with no gene match: 8. The CDR3 runs 14 residues. CDR3 loop: CASSPEDRAKTQYF. CDR3 DNA sequence: TGTGCCAGCAGCCCTGAGGACAGGGCCAAGACCCAGTACTTC.

This clone was detected only once. The J gene is TRBJ1-5, the V gene TRBV5-6; 7 nucleotides align to TRBD1. This CDR3 is 14 amino acids long. Germline V gene sequence: CDR1 SGHDT, CDR2 YYEEEE. Germline trimming cut 3 bases from V and 3 bases from J; bases unmatched to any gene: 3. The CDR3 loop reads CASSYGQVNQPQHF. The CDR3 DNA reads TGTGCCAGCAGCTACGGACAGGTCAATCAGCCCCAGCATTTT.

The V gene is TRBV5-1, the J gene TRBJ2-5; 11 bases match TRBD2. Germline values: CDR1 SGHRS, CDR2 YFSETQ. The CDR3 length is 15 residues. Trimming cost V 6 bases and J 1 base; bases outside gene matches: 5. This CDR3 reads CASILGTSGQETQYF. CDR3 nucleotide sequence: TGCGCCAGCATCTTAGGGACTAGCGGCCAAGAGACCCAGTACTTC.

The rearrangement uses TRBV4-3 and TRBJ1-2; D is unresolved. The CDR3 sequence is 16 residues long. The germline CDR1 and CDR2 sequences are LGHNA and YSLEER. Trimming removed 0 bases at V and 4 bases at J, with 15 bases between. The CDR3 DNA reads TGCGCCAGCAGCCAAGATCTTACCCGGAGAGCCTATGGCTACACCTTC. Amino acid sequence: CASSQDLTRRAYGYTF.

This sequence joins TRBV6-1 and TRBJ1-1, with no clear D. This CDR3 has 16 residues. V was trimmed by 2 bases and J by 0 bases, leaving 13 bases between them. Germline assignment: CDR1 MNHNS and CDR2 SASEGT. The CDR3 spells CASSETRRALNTEAFF. The CDR3 bases are TGTGCCAGCAGTGAAACTCGGAGGGCATTGAACACTGAAGCTTTCTTT.

V is TRBV5-1 and J is TRBJ2-3, with 7 bases that match TRBD1. This CDR3 has 14 residues. CDR1 SGHRS and CDR2 YFSETQ come from the germline V gene. V was clipped by 3 bases and J by 4 bases; unmatched bases: 5. In DNA, the CDR3 is TGCGCCAGCAGCTCGACAGGGATCCCAGATACGCAGTATTTT. Translating it yields CASSSTGIPDTQYF.

This sequence joins TRBV6-1 and TRBJ2-7; D possibly corresponds to TRBD1 (6 bases). CDR1 and CDR2 (germline): MNHNS, SASEGT. CDR3 size: 12 residues. Trimming took off 10 bases at V and 3 bases at J, with 13 bases between the two ends. CDR3 DNA sequence: TGTGCCACCAGGACAGACAGCTACGAGCAGTACTTC. It specifies CATRTDSYEQYF.

The genes are TRBV9 and TRBJ2-2, with no clear D. Germline CDR1 SGDLS, CDR2 YYNGEE. V lost 8 bases and J lost 7, with 6 bases in between. The length of the CDR3 is 10 residues. CDR3 region: CARTNGELFF. In DNA form, the CDR3 reads TGTGCCAGAACTAACGGGGAGCTGTTTTTT.